This paragraph covers one TCR beta chain sequence. Patients of the Seattle cohort, enrolled during active infection, were followed longitudinally. Unmatched junction bases numbered 3, after V lost 1 base and J lost 4 bases. From germline, CDR1 is SGHTA and CDR2 FQGNSA. The CDR3 spans 14 residues. These data come from a study of blood T cell repertoires in COVID-19. Whole-study context: The samples span acute and convalescent COVID-19 from the United States, Italy and Spain. T cells, B-cell-depleted T cells, or PBMCs provided the cDNA or gDNA that served as material.

Data came from immunoSEQ multiplex PCR; TCRdb stores just in-frame clones and leaves some out. The sample holds a few hundred thousand clones, 70% to 90% seen once. Sequencing was performed on peripheral blood. This TCR came from a woman aged 50 to 60 with COVID-19, enrolled during active disease. The rearrangement links TRBV7-2 to TRBJ2-7, with TRBD1 matching over 8 bases. The CDR3 here is CASSLGQGAYEQYF. CDR3 DNA sequence: TGTGCCAGCAGCTTAGGTCAGGGGGCTTACGAGCAGTACTTC.